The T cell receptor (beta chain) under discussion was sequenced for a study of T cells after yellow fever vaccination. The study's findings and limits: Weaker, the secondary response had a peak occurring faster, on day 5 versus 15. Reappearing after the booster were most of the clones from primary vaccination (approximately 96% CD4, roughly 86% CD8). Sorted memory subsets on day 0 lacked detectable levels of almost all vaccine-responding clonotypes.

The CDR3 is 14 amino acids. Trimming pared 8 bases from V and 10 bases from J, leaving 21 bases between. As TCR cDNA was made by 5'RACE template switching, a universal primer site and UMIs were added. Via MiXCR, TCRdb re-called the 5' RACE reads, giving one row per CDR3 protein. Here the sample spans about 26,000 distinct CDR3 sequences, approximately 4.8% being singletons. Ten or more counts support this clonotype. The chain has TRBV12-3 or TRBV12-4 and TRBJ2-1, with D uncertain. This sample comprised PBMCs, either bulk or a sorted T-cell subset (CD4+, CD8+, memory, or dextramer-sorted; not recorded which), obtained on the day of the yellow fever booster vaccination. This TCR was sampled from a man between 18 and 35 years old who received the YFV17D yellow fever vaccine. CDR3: CASLRAGVQKEQFF. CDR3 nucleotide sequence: TGTGCCAGCCTCCGGGCAGGCGTACAGAAAGAGCAGTTCTTC.